The 15 T cell receptor beta chains below were found in one sample sequenced in a study of cytomegalovirus exposure and HLA in healthy donors listed by TCRdb under 2017. Library creation used the immunoSEQ multiplex PCR assay. For the multiplex PCR, a mixture combining 60 forward primers for TCR Vbeta segments and 13 reverse primers for TCR Jbeta segments was used. TCRdb carries this immuneACCESS record with in-frame sequences only. Its versions omit some clonotypes, under half of them owing to an unresolved V gene in the studies checked, with the rest unexplained. This sample holds 250,000 to 300,000 clones; roughly 91% were observed only once. Less than 2% of the sample goes to the ten largest clones. Sequencing was performed on PBMCs. All receptors derive from a girl aged 2-15 years in good health and CMV-seronegative.

This sequence joins TRBV9 and TRBJ2-3; TRBD2 matches 7 bases. The CDR3 is made up of 20 amino acids. Losses at the gene ends were 1 base for V and 2 bases for J; bases not matched to a gene: 19. Germline CDR1 SGDLS, CDR2 YYNGEE. The DNA of the CDR3 is TGTGCCAGCAGCGTACGCTCGGGAGGTTACCCCCGAGACCTCACAGATACGCAGTATTTT. This gives the protein CASSVRSGGYPRDLTDTQYF.

The rearrangement joins TRBV10-2 to TRBJ1-2; the D gene is possibly TRBD1 (5 bases). The CDR3 has 15 amino acids. Per the germline V gene, CDR1 is WSHSY and CDR2 is SAAADI. Trimming stripped 1 base from V and 0 bases from J, with 9 bases between. The CDR3 bases are TGCGCCAGCAGTGAGTTTGGGGCTCCTAACTATGGCTACACCTTC. This translates into CASSEFGAPNYGYTF.

The V gene is TRBV14, the J gene TRBJ2-6; D perhaps matches TRBD1 (5 bases). CDR1 SGHDN and CDR2 FVKESK come from the germline V gene. The CDR3 is made up of 14 amino acids. Between the trimmed V and J ends, which lost 5 bases and 0 bases, there was a span of 5 bases. The CDR3 region is CASSGHSGANVLTF. CDR3 bases: TGTGCCAGCAGCGGACACTCTGGGGCCAACGTCCTGACTTTC.

The chain has TRBV21-1 and TRBJ1-2; TRBD1 is the table's D call, not checked against the DNA. TRBV21-1 is deemed a pseudogene. The length of the CDR3 is 15 residues. The CDR3: CASSLGTGHLYGYTF. DNA of the CDR3: TGTGCCAGCAGCCTGGGGACAGGGCATCTCTATGGCTACACCTTC.

Worth noting for this clone: The junction does not match germline at one end; this may be a read error. The rearrangement joins TRBV28 to TRBJ1-3; 7 bases map to TRBD1. Germline CDR1 MDHEN, CDR2 SYDVKM. The CDR3 has 11 residues. The CDR3 loop is CASSFGTVFHF. CDR3 coding DNA: TGTGCCAGCAGTTTCGGGACAGTGTTTCATTTT.

V gene TRBV5-1 combines with J gene TRBJ1-3; D is perhaps TRBD1 (6 bases). The germline V and J ends were trimmed by 0 bases and 0 bases, with 10 bases remaining between them. The CDR3 covers 16 residues. From germline, CDR1 is SGHRS and CDR2 YFSETQ. CDR3 region: CASSLAPQGSGNTIYF. The DNA for the CDR3 is TGCGCCAGCAGCTTGGCCCCACAGGGCTCTGGAAACACCATATATTTT.

This chain connects TRBV6-4 to TRBJ2-7; 8 bases are a match to TRBD2. J lost 4 bases, V lost 6 bases, and 8 bases had no gene match. Germline loops: CDR1 MRHNA, CDR2 SNTAGT. The CDR3 is 14 residues long. CDR3 sequence reads: CASSPGLGQYEQYF. The CDR3 nucleotides read TGTGCCAGCAGCCCGGGACTAGGACAATACGAGCAGTACTTC.

The chain is built from TRBV27 and TRBJ2-5, with 9 bases matching TRBD2. Germline CDR1 MNHEY, CDR2 SMNVEV (reference sequence). The CDR3 has 14 amino acids. V dropped 7 bases and J dropped 3; count of bases not matched to a gene: 6. The CDR3 DNA is TGTGCCAGCAAGGGACTAGCCGGGGAAGAGACCCAGTACTTC. As protein: CASKGLAGEETQYF.

The CDR3 DNA is TGTGCCAGCAAGCGACAGGGGGAGTTGGAAAAACTGTTTTTT. It encodes CASKRQGELEKLFF. The chain recombines TRBV6-1 with TRBJ1-4; TRBD1 matches 9 bases. The CDR3 sequence is 14 residues long. Unmatched junction bases numbered 8, after V lost 7 bases and J lost 8 bases. Germline V gene sequence: CDR1 MNHNS, CDR2 SASEGT.

The chain is built from TRBV9 and TRBJ1-2; 8 nucleotides match TRBD1. Germline values: CDR1 SGDLS, CDR2 YYNGEE. J gave up 7 bases and V 3 bases, and 8 bases lay outside the gene matches. The CDR3 spans 14 residues. The CDR3, as DNA: TGTGCCAGCAGCGGTCAGGACAGGGCTGGTGGCTACACCTTC. Amino acid sequence: CASSGQDRAGGYTF.

The chain joins TRBV6-1 to TRBJ2-1, with 12 bases that match TRBD2. V shed 4 bases, J shed 6 bases, and the junction held 4 bases outside the gene matches. CDR3 size: 15 residues. The germline V gene encodes CDR1 MNHNS and CDR2 SASEGT. The CDR3 protein is CASSGTSGTGNEQFF. CDR3 coding DNA: TGTGCCAGCAGTGGGACTAGCGGGACAGGCAATGAGCAGTTCTTC.

The chain couples TRBV5-1 to TRBJ2-1; D remains ambiguous. V was clipped by 0 bases and J by 2 bases, with 6 bases between them. The CDR3 length is 14 residues. In germline, CDR1 is SGHRS, CDR2 YFSETQ. Here the CDR3 reads CASSLGTPYNEQFF. In DNA form, the CDR3 reads TGCGCCAGCAGCTTGGGCACTCCCTACAATGAGCAGTTCTTC.

The chain couples TRBV28 to TRBJ2-7, with TRBD2 as a possible D gene (6 bases). CDR1 MDHEN and CDR2 SYDVKM come from the germline V gene. V dropped 3 bases and J dropped 4 bases, with 13 bases sitting between them. This CDR3 has 14 amino acids. The CDR3 region has the DNA TGTGCCAGCAGTTTTTCGGGGGTACGGTACGAGCAGTACTTC. It encodes CASSFSGVRYEQYF.

The rearrangement joins TRBV15 to TRBJ1-1; D remains unclear. This CDR3 has 11 residues. Germline loops: CDR1 LNHNV, CDR2 YYDKDF (reference sequence). With 5 bases removed from V and 8 bases from J, the gap between germline ends came to 9 bases. The CDR3 is CATSSTVEAFF. DNA for the CDR3: TGTGCCACCAGCTCTACCGTCGAAGCTTTCTTT.

The genes are TRBV5-4 and TRBJ2-6, with a possible D match to TRBD1 (5 bases). The CDR3 covers 19 residues. Per the germline V gene, CDR1 is SGHNT and CDR2 is YYREEE (reference sequence). V shed 6 bases and J shed 0 bases, with 22 bases lying between them. The CDR3 here is CASTMNKRGPSSGANVLTF. CDR3 coding DNA: TGTGCCAGCACCATGAACAAAAGGGGTCCTAGCTCTGGGGCCAACGTCCTGACTTTC.